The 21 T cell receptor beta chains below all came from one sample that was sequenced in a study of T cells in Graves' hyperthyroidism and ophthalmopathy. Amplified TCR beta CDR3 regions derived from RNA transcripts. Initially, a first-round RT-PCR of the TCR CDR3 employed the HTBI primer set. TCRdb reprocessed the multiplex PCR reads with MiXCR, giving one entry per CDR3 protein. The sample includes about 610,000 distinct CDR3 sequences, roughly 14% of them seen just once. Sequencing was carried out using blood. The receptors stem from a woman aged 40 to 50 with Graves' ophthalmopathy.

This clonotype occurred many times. The CDR3 spells CASRPNGNYGYTF. The CDR3, as DNA: TGTGCCAGCAGACCCAATGGGAACTATGGCTACACCTTC. V gene TRBV12-3 or TRBV12-4 combines with J gene TRBJ1-2; D not certain. V lost 6 bases and J 2 bases, leaving 10 bases between the germline ends. The CDR3 is 13 amino acids.

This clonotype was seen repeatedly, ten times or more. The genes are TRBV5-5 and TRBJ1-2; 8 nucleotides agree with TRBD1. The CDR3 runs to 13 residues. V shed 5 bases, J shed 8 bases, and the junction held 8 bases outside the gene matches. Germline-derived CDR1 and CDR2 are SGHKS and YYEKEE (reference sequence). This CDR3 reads CASRRDRGSGYTF. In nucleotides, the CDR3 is TGTGCCAGCAGACGCGACAGGGGAAGCGGCTACACCTTC.

The CDR3 DNA follows: TGTGCCAGCAGCCTTAGTGACGGCGAGCAGTACTTC. It specifies CASSLSDGEQYF. The chain joins TRBV6-1 to TRBJ2-7; unclear D gene. The CDR3 consists of 12 residues. V lost 6 bases and J 6 bases, leaving 12 bases between the germline ends. Germline lookup yields CDR1 MNHNS and CDR2 SASEGT.

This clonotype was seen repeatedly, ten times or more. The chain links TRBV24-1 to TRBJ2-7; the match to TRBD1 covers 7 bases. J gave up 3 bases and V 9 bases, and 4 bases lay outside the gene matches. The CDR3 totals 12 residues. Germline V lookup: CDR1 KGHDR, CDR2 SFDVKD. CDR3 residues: CATYRQGYEQYF. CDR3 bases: TGTGCCACCTATCGACAGGGCTACGAGCAGTACTTC.

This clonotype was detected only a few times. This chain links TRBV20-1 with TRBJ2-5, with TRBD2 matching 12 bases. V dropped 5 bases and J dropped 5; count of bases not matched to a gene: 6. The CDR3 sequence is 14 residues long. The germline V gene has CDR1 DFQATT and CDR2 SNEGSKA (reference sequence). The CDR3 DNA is TGCAGTGCTGCCCCCGGGACTAGCGGGGAGACCCAGTACTTC. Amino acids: CSAAPGTSGETQYF.

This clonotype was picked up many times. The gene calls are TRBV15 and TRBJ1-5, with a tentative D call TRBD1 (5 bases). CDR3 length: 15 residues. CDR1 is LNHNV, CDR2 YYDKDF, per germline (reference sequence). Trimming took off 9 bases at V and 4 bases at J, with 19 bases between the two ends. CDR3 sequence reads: CATVRDLGGNQPQHF. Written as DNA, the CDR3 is TGTGCCACTGTAAGGGATTTGGGGGGGAATCAGCCCCAGCATTTT.

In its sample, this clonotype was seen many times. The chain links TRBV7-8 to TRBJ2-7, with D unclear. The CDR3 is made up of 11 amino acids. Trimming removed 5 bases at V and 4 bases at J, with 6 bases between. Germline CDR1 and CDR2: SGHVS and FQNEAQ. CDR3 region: CASSPQYEQYF. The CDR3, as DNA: TGTGCCAGCAGCCCCCAGTACGAGCAGTACTTC.

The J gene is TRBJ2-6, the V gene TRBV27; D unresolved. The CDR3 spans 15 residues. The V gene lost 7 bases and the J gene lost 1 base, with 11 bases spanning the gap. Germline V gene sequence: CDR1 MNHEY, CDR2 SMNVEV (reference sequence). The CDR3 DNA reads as TGTGCCAGCATTAGCTTGGGTTCTGGGGCCAACGTCCTGACTTTC. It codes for CASISLGSGANVLTF.

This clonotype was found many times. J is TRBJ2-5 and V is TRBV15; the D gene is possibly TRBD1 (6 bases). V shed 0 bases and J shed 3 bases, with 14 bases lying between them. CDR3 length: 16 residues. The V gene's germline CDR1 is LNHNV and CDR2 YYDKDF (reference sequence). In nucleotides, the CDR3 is TGTGCCACCAGCAGAGATTATTTGACAGGAAAAGAGACCCAGTACTTC. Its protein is CATSRDYLTGKETQYF.

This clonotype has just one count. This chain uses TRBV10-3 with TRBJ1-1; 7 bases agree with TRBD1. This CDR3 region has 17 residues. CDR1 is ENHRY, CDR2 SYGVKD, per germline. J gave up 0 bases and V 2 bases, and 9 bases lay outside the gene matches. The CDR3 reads CAISEGQGVPMNTEAFF. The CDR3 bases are TGTGCCATCAGTGAGGGGCAGGGGGTCCCCATGAACACTGAAGCTTTCTTT.

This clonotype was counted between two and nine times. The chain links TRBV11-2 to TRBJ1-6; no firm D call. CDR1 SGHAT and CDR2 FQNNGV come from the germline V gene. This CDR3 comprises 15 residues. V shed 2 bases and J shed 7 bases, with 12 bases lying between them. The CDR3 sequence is CASSLTGGENSPLHF. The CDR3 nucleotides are TGTGCCAGCAGCTTAACGGGTGGGGAGAATTCACCCCTCCACTTT.

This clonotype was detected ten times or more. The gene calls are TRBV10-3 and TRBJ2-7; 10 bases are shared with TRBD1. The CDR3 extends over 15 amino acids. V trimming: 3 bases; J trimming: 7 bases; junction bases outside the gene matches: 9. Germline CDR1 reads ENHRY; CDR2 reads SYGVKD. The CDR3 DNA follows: TGTGCCATCAGTGAAACCGGGACAGGGGCAAGTGAGCAGTACTTC. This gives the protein CAISETGTGASEQYF.

The CDR3: CASSLLSPPEAFF. In DNA, the CDR3 is TGTGCCAGCAGCCTCCTGAGTCCCCCCGAAGCTTTCTTT. The chain combines TRBV6-1 with TRBJ1-1; unclear D gene. Germline V gives CDR1 MNHNS, CDR2 SASEGT. Trimming pared 6 bases from V and 8 bases from J, leaving 16 bases between. The CDR3 contains 13 residues.

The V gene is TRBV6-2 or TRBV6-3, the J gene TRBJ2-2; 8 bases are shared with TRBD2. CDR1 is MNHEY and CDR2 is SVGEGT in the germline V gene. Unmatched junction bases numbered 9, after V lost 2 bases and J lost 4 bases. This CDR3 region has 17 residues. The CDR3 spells CASSYVSGAASTGELFF. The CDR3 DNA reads TGTGCCAGCAGTTACGTTAGCGGGGCTGCGAGCACCGGGGAGCTGTTTTTT.

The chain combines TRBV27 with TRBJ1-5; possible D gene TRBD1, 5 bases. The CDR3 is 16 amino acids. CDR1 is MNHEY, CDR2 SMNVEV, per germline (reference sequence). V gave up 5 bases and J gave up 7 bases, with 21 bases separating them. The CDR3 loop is CASSPTLGGGLQPQHF. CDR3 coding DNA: TGTGCCAGCAGTCCTACACTCGGGGGGGGTTTACAGCCCCAGCATTTT.

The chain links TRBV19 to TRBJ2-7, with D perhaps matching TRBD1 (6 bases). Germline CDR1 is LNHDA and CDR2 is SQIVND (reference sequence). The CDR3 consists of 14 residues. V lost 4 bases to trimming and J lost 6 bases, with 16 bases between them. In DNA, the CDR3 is TGTGCCAGTAGTACCCCCGTCAGGGGCTTCGAGCAGTACTTC. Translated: CASSTPVRGFEQYF.

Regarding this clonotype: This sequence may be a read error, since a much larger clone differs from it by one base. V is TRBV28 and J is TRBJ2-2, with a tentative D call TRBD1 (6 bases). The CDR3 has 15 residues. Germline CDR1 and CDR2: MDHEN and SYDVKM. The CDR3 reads CASSPPTGNTGKLFF. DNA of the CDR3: TGTGCCAGCAGTCCCCCCACAGGGAACACCGGGAAGCTGTTTTTT.

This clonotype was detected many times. CDR3 in DNA: TGTGCCAGCAGCCCGCAGTCGTCCGTCTACGAGCAGTACTTC. Its translation is CASSPQSSVYEQYF. The chain has TRBV6-1 and TRBJ2-7; D not resolved. CDR3 length equals 14 residues. CDR1 is MNHNS and CDR2 is SASEGT in the germline V gene. V lost 6 bases and J 3 bases, leaving 15 bases between the germline ends.

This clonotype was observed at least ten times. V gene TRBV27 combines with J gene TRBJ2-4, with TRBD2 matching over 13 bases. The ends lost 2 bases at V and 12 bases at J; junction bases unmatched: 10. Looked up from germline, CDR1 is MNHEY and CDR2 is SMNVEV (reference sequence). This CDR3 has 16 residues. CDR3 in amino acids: CASSLTSGRAGINQYF. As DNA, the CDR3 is TGTGCCAGCAGTTTAACTAGCGGGAGGGCGGGGATTAATCAGTACTTC.

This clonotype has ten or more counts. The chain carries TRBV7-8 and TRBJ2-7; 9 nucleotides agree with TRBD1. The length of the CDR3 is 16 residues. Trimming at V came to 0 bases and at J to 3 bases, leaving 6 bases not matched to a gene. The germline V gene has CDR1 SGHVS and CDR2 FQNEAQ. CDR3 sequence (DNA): TGTGCCAGCAGCTTAGCTTCGGGGACAGGGCTCTACGAGCAGTACTTC. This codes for CASSLASGTGLYEQYF. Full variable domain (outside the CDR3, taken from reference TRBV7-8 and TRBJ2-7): GAGVSQSPRYKVAKRGQDVALRCDPISGHVSLFWYQQALGQGPEFLTYFQNEAQLDKSGLPSDRFFAERPEGSVSTLKIQRTQQEDSAVYLCASSLASGTGLYEQYFGPGTRLTVT.

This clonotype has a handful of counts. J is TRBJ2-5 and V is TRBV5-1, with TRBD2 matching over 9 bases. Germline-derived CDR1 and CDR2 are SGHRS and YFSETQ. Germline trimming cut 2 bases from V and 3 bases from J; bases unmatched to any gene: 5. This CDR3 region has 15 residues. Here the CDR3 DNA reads TGCGCCAGCAGCTTCTCACGACTAGCGGAAGAGACCCAGTACTTC. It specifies CASSFSRLAEETQYF.